Listed below are T cell receptor beta chains from one sample, sequenced in a study of blood T cell repertoires in COVID-19. Sequencing was performed with immunoSEQ multiplex PCR; in TCRdb, only in-frame clones are kept and a portion is missing. The repertoire has around 320,000 clones, roughly 87% of them found once; the top ten carry roughly 2%. The sequencing sample was made of peripheral blood. These receptors were obtained from a man younger than 30 with active or convalescent COVID-19. Both conserved end residues are part of each CDR3. The D gene is left open where the match is weak. Clone size is shown for a subset of rows, as once, few, many or a class of expanded clone.

cdr3_aa | cdr3_nt | clone_size | v_call | d_call | j_call
CASSQPGLSYEQYF | TGTGCCAGCAGCCAACCCGGACTTTCCTACGAGCAGTACTTC | . | TRBV3-1/TRBV3-2 | . | TRBJ2-7
CASSSIPGPNPGNQPQHF | TGTGCCAGCAGCTCTATCCCTGGGCCAAACCCAGGCAATCAGCCCCAGCATTTT | once | TRBV27 | . | TRBJ1-5
CASSVGQTLTDTQYF | TGTGCCAGCAGCGTCGGACAGACTTTGACAGATACGCAGTATTTT | once | TRBV9 | . | TRBJ2-3
CASSYRQGREAYNEQFF | TGTGCCAGCAGTTACAGACAGGGGAGGGAAGCCTACAATGAGCAGTTCTTC | . | TRBV6-2/TRBV6-3 | . | TRBJ2-1
CASSLDPGSYEQYF | TGTGCCAGCAGCTTAGACCCAGGGTCGTACGAGCAGTACTTC | . | TRBV7-8 | . | TRBJ2-7
CASSKLVLDEQFF | TGTGCCAGTAGTAAACTAGTTCTGGATGAGCAGTTCTTC | . | TRBV19 | . | TRBJ2-1
CASSLISGRGADTQYF | TGCGCCAGCAGCTTGATTAGCGGGAGAGGTGCAGATACGCAGTATTTT | . | TRBV5-1 | TRBD2 | TRBJ2-3
CAGITGVDYGYTF | TGTGCCGGAATTACGGGGGTCGATTATGGCTACACCTTC | . | TRBV19 | . | TRBJ1-2
CASSQDGAEAFF | TGTGCCAGCAGCCAAGACGGAGCTGAAGCTTTCTTT | once | TRBV11-3 | . | TRBJ1-1
CASSSTKGAVMNGYTF | TGTGCCAGCAGCTCGACGAAGGGGGCGGTTATGAATGGCTACACCTTC | . | TRBV11-2 | TRBD1 | TRBJ1-2
CASSQEGGEEKLFF | TGCGCCAGCAGCCAAGAGGGGGGAGAGGAAAAACTGTTTTTT | . | TRBV4-3 | . | TRBJ1-4